Described below is a single T cell receptor (beta chain) sequence and its context. Its antigen is currently unknown. This sample is part of a study of cytomegalovirus exposure and HLA in healthy donors. The CDR3 extends over 13 amino acids. Between the trimmed V and J ends, which lost 3 bases and 5 bases, there was a span of 11 bases. Germline CDR1 and CDR2: KGHSH and LQKENI. Study results and limitations: Researchers left out some V segments, among them TRBV6-2 and TRBV6-3, as indistinguishable. In a later analysis, specific HLA alleles were associated with around 17,000 TCR beta sequences at a 0.05 false discovery rate. The authors considered a cluster of highly shared sequence variants likely to be a sequencing artifact. An analysis done earlier found most TCR beta V segments productive about 87% or about 30% of the time.

This PCR relied on a set of 60 Vbeta primers and 13 Jbeta primers. Only in-frame clones appear in the TCRdb table, and some are missing; sequencing was by immunoSEQ multiplex PCR. This sample yields 170,000 or so clones, of which around 83% are seen a single time; 1.6% belongs to the top ten. This clonotype originated in a middle-aged man in good health and CMV-seronegative. The chain recombines TRBV18 with TRBJ2-7; no clear D gene. Sequenced material: PBMCs. The CDR3 DNA sequence: TGTGCCAGCTCACCGAATTGGCAGAACGAGCAGTACTTC. Translating gives CASSPNWQNEQYF.